This T cell receptor (beta chain) was retrieved from a study of post-analysis software for immune sequencing data. For this clonotype: Its specificity is not known.

V lost 0 bases to trimming and J lost 7 bases, with 7 bases between them. CDR3 length: 12 amino acids. Germline CDR1 is MNHEY and CDR2 is SVGEGT. Included in the TCR beta cDNA libraries were unique molecular identifiers. In TCRdb, the PCR reads were re-called with MiXCR into one record per CDR3 protein. The repertoire holds roughly 700,000 distinct CDR3 sequences, with around 27% as singletons. General study findings and limits: With TRBV5-6, TRBV5-1 and TRBV20-1 included, about five TRBV segments were more frequent in patients than in controls. Significantly decreased normalized Chao1 diversity was recorded for multiple sclerosis patients relative to controls.

Sequencing was performed on blood. The J gene is TRBJ2-7, the V gene TRBV6-2 or TRBV6-3; D is unresolved. The TCR originated in a girl aged 10 to 17 with multiple sclerosis. The CDR3 protein is CASSYSYGEQYF. DNA of the CDR3: TGTGCCAGCAGTTACTCTTACGGGGAGCAGTACTTC.